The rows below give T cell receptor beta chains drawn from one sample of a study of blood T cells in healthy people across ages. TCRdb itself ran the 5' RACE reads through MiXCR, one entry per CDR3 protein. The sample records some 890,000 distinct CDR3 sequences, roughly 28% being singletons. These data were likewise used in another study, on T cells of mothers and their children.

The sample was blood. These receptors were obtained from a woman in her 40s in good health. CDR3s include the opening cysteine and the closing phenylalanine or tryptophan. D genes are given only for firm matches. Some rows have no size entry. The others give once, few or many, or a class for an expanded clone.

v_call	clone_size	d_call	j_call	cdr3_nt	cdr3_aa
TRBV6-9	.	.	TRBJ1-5	TGTGCCAGCAACCATAATATTCCCCGAGACAGTTGGAGAAGCCAGCCCCAGCATTTT	CASNHNIPRDSWRSQPQHF
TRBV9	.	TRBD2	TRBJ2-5	TGTGCCAGCAGCGTAGACAGCGGGGGGGCTATGGAGACCCAGTACTTC	CASSVDSGGAMETQYF
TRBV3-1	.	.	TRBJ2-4	TGTGCCAGCAGCCAAAGAAGCGAGGGTGGCAAAAACATTCAGTACTTC	CASSQRSEGGKNIQYF
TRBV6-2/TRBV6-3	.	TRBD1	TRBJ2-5	TGTGCCAACAGCCCGGACAGGACCGAGGGACAAGAGACCCAGTACTTC	CANSPDRTEGQETQYF
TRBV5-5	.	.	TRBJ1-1	TGTGCCAGCAGCTTCTCCTTTGCGAACACTGAAGCTTTCTTT	CASSFSFANTEAFF
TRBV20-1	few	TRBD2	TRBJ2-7	TGCAGTGCCCGCTCCGGGGGGTTGTCCCAGTACTTC	CSARSGGLSQYF
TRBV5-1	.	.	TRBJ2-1	TGCGCCAGCACGAGACCGTCCCGGGGTGAGCAGTTCTTC	CASTRPSRGEQFF
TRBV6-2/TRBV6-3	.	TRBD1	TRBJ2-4	TGTGCCAGCAGCCAAGACGGGCCACAGGGGCAGTACTTC	CASSQDGPQGQYF
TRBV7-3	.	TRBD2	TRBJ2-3	TGTGCCAGCAGCTTTACCGGGACTAGCGGCCATACGCAGTATTTT	CASSFTGTSGHTQYF
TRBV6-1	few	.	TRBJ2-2	TGTGCCAGCCTTACGTTCGCGAACACCGGGGAGCTGTTTTTT	CASLTFANTGELFF
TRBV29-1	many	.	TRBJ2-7	TGCAGCGTTGCGGGGGTGGGTTACGAGCAGTACTTC	CSVAGVGYEQYF
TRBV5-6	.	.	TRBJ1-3	TGTGCCAGCAGCCCTACCCTGGAATATGGAAACACCATATATTTT	CASSPTLEYGNTIYF
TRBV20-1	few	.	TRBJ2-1	TGCAGTGCTATTGGGATCAATGAGCAGTTCTTC	CSAIGINEQFF
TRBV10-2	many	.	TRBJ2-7	TGCGCCACCCAGGGAGTTGGCTACGAGCAGTACTTC	CATQGVGYEQYF
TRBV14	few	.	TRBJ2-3	TGTGCCAGCGAAGTCTTGGGAATAGCGAGCACAGATACGCAGTATTTT	CASEVLGIASTDTQYF
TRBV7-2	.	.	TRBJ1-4	TGTGCCAGCAGCTCCAACTATAATGAAAAACTGTTTTTT	CASSSNYNEKLFF
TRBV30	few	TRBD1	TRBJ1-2	TGTGCCTGGATCCTACGGGGGTGGACAGGGGGTTCCTATGGCTACACCTTC	CAWILRGWTGGSYGYTF
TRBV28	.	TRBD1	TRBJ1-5	TGTGCCAGCAGTGCAGGGACAGGGGTACAGCCCCAGCATTTT	CASSAGTGVQPQHF
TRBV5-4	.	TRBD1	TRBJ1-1	TGTGCCAGCAGCTTGGTGATTGGGACAGGGGAAACTGAAGCTTTCTTT	CASSLVIGTGETEAFF
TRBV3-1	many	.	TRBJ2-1	TGTGCCAGCAGCCGTATCATTAGCTCCTACAATGAGCAGTTCTTC	CASSRIISSYNEQFF
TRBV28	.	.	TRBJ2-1	TGTGCCAGCAGTTTATGGGGCGAAGAGGATGAGCAGTTCTTC	CASSLWGEEDEQFF
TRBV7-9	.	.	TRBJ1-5	TGTGCCAGCAGCTCTAGGCCGGGAACTCAGCCCCAGCATTTT	CASSSRPGTQPQHF
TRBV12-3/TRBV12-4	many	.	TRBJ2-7	TGTGCCAGCAGTCCCCATCCCTCCCACGAGCAGTACTTC	CASSPHPSHEQYF
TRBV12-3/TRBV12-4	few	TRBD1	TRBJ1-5	TGTGCCAGCAGTCGACAGGGGGCGGGCAATCAGCCCCAGCATTTT	CASSRQGAGNQPQHF
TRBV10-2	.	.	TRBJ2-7	TGCGCCAGCAGTGACTTCGCGGGGAGGTCCTACGAGCAGTACTTC	CASSDFAGRSYEQYF
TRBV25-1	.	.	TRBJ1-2	TGTGCCAGCAGTGAATCCGGCAGGAGCTATGGCTACACCTTC	CASSESGRSYGYTF
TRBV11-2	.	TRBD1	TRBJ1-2	TGTGCCAGCAGCCTTACCAGGGACAGCATCGGCTACACCTTC	CASSLTRDSIGYTF
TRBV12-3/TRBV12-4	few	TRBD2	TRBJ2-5	TGTGCCGGCAGTCGCTCGGGGGGGCTCCAAGAGACCCAGTACTTC	CAGSRSGGLQETQYF
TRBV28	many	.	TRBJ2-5	TGTGCCAGCAGTTTTCATCCAGGGAGGGGGGGACAAGAGACCCAGTACTTC	CASSFHPGRGGQETQYF
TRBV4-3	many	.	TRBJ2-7	TGCGCCAGCAGCCAAGTCCCAGGGACCTACGAGCAGTACTTC	CASSQVPGTYEQYF
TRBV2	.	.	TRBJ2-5	TGTGCCAGCAGTGAAGCGCCCCGGACCAAGTACTTC	CASSEAPRTKYF
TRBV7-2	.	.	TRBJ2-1	TGTGCCAGCAGCTTAAGACCTTACAATGAGCAGTTCTTC	CASSLRPYNEQFF
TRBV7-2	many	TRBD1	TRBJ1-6	TGTGCCAGCAGCTTAGCTGGGACAGGGAATTCACCCCTCCACTTT	CASSLAGTGNSPLHF
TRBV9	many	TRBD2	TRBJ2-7	TGTGCCAGCAGCCCACCGGGGGGTGTCCCCTACGAGCAGTACTTC	CASSPPGGVPYEQYF
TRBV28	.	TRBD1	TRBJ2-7	TGTGCCAGCAGTCCGCCGGGACAGTCGGCCTACGAGCAGTACTTC	CASSPPGQSAYEQYF
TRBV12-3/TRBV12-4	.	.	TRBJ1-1	TGTGCCAGCAGCCGACCGACAGTGAACACTGAAGCTTTCTTT	CASSRPTVNTEAFF
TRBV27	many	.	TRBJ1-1	TGTGCCAGCAGTTTAGATCCGGCCCCGAACACTGAAGCTTTCTTT	CASSLDPAPNTEAFF
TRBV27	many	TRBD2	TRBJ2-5	TGTGCCAGCAGTGCTTACGGGGGGGGCGAGGTGACCCAGTACTTC	CASSAYGGGEVTQYF
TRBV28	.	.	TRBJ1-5	TGTGCCAGCAGTTTAGGGTCCGGAGGGCCCCAGCATTTT	CASSLGSGGPQHF
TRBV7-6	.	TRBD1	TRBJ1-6	TGTGCCAGCAGCGCAGGACAGGGAAGGTTCCGGTCCTATAATTCACCCCTCCACTTT	CASSAGQGRFRSYNSPLHF
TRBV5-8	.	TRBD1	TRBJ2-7	TGTGCCAGCACTCATCAGGGGACAGCTGGCTACGAGCAGTACTTC	CASTHQGTAGYEQYF
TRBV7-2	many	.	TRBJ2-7	TGTGCCAGCAGCTCGGGACTTAACTCCTACGAGCAGTACTTC	CASSSGLNSYEQYF
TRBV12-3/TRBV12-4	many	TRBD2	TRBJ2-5	TGTGCCAGCAGCTTAGAGGCGGGGGGGCCGGAGACCCAGTACTTC	CASSLEAGGPETQYF
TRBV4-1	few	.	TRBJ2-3	TGCGCCAGCACCCTACAACTCTCCGGGACCCACACCTCGGGAGATACGCAGTATTTT	CASTLQLSGTHTSGDTQYF
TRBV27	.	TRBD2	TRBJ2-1	TGTGCCAGCACCCACGGGGGGGGGCTGGGCAATGAGCAGTTCTTC	CASTHGGGLGNEQFF
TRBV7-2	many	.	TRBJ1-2	TGTGCCAGCAGCTTATTGGGAAATGGCTACACCTTC	CASSLLGNGYTF
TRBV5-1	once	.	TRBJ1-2	TGCGCCAGCAGCTTGGTGGACACCTATGGCTACACCTTC	CASSLVDTYGYTF
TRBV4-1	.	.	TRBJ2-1	TGCGCCAGCAGCCAGCGACTATGGGATGAGCAGTTCTTC	CASSQRLWDEQFF
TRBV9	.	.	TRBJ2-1	TGTGCCAGCAGCGCCTCCGCGGGGGCGAGCTCCTACAATGAGCAGTTCTTC	CASSASAGASSYNEQFF
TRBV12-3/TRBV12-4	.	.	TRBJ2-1	TGTGCCAGCAGTCCCGGACTGGGGGAGTTCTTC	CASSPGLGEFF
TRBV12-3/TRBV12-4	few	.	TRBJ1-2	TGTGCCAGCAGTTCCTCCGCGGCGAGGATCTATGGCTACACCTTC	CASSSSAARIYGYTF
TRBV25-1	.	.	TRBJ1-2	TGTGCCAGCAGTGACCCTACCGGGACCGAATATGGCTACACCTTC	CASSDPTGTEYGYTF
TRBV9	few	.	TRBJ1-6	TGTGCCAGCAGCGTATCCCCGACACACCATAATTCACCCCTCCACTTT	CASSVSPTHHNSPLHF
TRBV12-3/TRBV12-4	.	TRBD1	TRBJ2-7	TGTGCCAGCAGTTTAGCTGGCGGGACAGGGTACGAGCAGTACTTC	CASSLAGGTGYEQYF
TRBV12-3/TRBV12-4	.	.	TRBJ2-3	TGTGCCAGCGGGGGGACTCGAGATACGCAGTATTTT	CASGGTRDTQYF
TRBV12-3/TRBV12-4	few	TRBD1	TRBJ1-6	TGTGCCAGCGGTAGGACAGGGGGTTCAAATAATTCACCCCTCCACTTT	CASGRTGGSNNSPLHF
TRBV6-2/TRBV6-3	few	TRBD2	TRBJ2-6	TGTGCCAGCAGTTACCTAGCGGGGGGTTCCTCTGGGGCCAACGTCCTGACTTTC	CASSYLAGGSSGANVLTF
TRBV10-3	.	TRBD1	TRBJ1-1	TGTGCCATCAGTGAGCCGACAGGGGGGAATGAAGCTTTCTTT	CAISEPTGGNEAFF
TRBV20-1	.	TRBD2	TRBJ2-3	TGCAGTGCTAGAGATAATCGGGGGGGCACAGATACGCAGTATTTT	CSARDNRGGTDTQYF